This entry lists 18 T cell receptor beta chains sequenced from one sample in a study of shared T cell receptors in the human thymus. Clones were sequenced by immunoSEQ multiplex PCR, and TCRdb holds only the in-frame ones, with some missing. The data hold approximately 730,000 clones, with approximately 85% observed a single time. These data also featured in a second study, about human thymus T cells.

Sequenced input: thymocytes. These receptors came from a girl in the first two years of life with a congenital heart defect.

The chain recombines TRBV19 with TRBJ1-2; 7 bases map to TRBD1. V lost 6 bases and J lost 6; bases outside the gene matches: 10. The CDR3 is 14 amino acids. From germline, CDR1 is LNHDA and CDR2 SQIVND (reference sequence). The CDR3 here is CASRMSRGSNGYTF. For the CDR3, the DNA is TGTGCCAGTAGAATGAGCAGGGGGTCGAATGGCTACACCTTC.

This sequence joins TRBV6-1 and TRBJ1-6, with 8 bases aligning to TRBD1. The J segment lost 5 bases and the V segment lost 3 bases, leaving 9 bases of the junction unmatched. CDR1 MNHNS and CDR2 SASEGT come from the germline V gene. CDR3 size: 17 residues. CDR3: CASSDRDTGGNNSPLHF. The CDR3 DNA reads TGTGCCAGCAGTGACCGTGATACAGGGGGGAATAATTCACCCCTCCACTTT.

The genes are TRBV11-2 and TRBJ2-7; TRBD1 matches 9 bases. Unmatched junction bases numbered 7, after V lost 5 bases and J lost 5 bases. This CDR3 has 14 amino acids. Germline CDR1 and CDR2: SGHAT and FQNNGV. Here the CDR3 reads CASSPGQGPDEQYF. The CDR3 DNA sequence: TGTGCCAGCAGCCCGGGACAGGGTCCCGACGAGCAGTACTTC.

The chain has TRBV25-1 and TRBJ2-7; D possibly corresponds to TRBD2 (6 bases). Germline lookup yields CDR1 MGHDK and CDR2 SYGVNS. This CDR3 is 15 amino acids long. V lost 3 bases and J lost 5, with 17 bases in between. CDR3 loop: CASSDPRSSGHEQYF. CDR3 DNA: TGTGCCAGCAGTGACCCACGTAGTAGCGGCCACGAGCAGTACTTC.

The chain joins TRBV4-1 to TRBJ2-7; 8 bases align to TRBD1. The CDR3 has 15 amino acids. CDR1 and CDR2 (germline): MGHRA, YSYEKL. V lost 2 bases, J lost 1 base, and 4 bases stayed unmatched. The CDR3 DNA reads TGCGCCAGCAGCCAAACGACAGGGGAATCCTACGAGCAGTACTTC. Translated, it gives CASSQTTGESYEQYF.

The chain carries TRBV10-2 and TRBJ1-1; D might be TRBD1 (6 bases). The CDR3 has 12 residues. The V end lost 8 bases, the J end lost 1 base, and 8 bases lay between the germline ends. The germline V gene encodes CDR1 WSHSY and CDR2 SAAADI. Written as DNA, the CDR3 is TGCGCCAGCTGGGACAAGAACACTGAAGCTTTCTTT. Translated, it gives CASWDKNTEAFF.

V is TRBV5-1 and J is TRBJ2-7; 11 nucleotides match TRBD2. V shed 4 bases, J shed 2 bases, and the junction held 5 bases outside the gene matches. CDR1 is SGHRS and CDR2 is YFSETQ in the germline V gene. The CDR3 spans 15 residues. CDR3 in amino acids: CASSVLAGGAYEQYF. Written as DNA, the CDR3 is TGCGCCAGCAGCGTCCTAGCGGGGGGTGCCTACGAGCAGTACTTC. Combining the CDR3 with reference TRBV5-1 and TRBJ2-7 gives the whole variable domain KAGVTQTPRYLIKTRGQQVTLSCSPISGHRSVSWYQQTPGQGLQFLFEYFSETQRNKGNFPGRFSGRQFSNSRSEMNVSTLELGDSALYLCASSVLAGGAYEQYFGPGTRLTVT.

This chain connects TRBV5-6 to TRBJ1-4; TRBD1 aligns across 7 bases. This CDR3 is built from 13 residues. The germline V gene encodes CDR1 SGHDT and CDR2 YYEEEE. The ends lost 2 bases at V and 8 bases at J; junction bases unmatched: 3. The CDR3 here is CASSLGQAEKLFF. The DNA for the CDR3 is TGTGCCAGCAGCTTAGGACAGGCCGAAAAACTGTTTTTT.

V and J are TRBV11-2 and TRBJ2-5, with 8 bases fitting TRBD2. The germline V gene encodes CDR1 SGHAT and CDR2 FQNNGV. There are 17 residues in the CDR3. Losses at the gene ends were 7 bases for V and 5 bases for J; bases not matched to a gene: 18. The CDR3 loop reads CASTGLRSGLGWETQYF. CDR3 coding DNA: TGTGCCAGCACTGGCTTAAGATCGGGACTAGGTTGGGAGACCCAGTACTTC.

This clone is a singleton in its sample. The chain joins TRBV5-3 to TRBJ1-2; D remains ambiguous. TRBV5-3 is annotated as an ORF whose role is uncertain. V lost 1 base and J lost 7, with 8 bases in between. The CDR3 runs 12 residues. The CDR3 loop reads CARSLYSCGYTF. The DNA for the CDR3 is TGTGCCAGAAGCTTGTATAGCTGTGGCTACACCTTC.

Only one count was recorded for this clone. The V call is TRBV10-3, the J call TRBJ2-2; 8 nucleotides match TRBD1. CDR1 is ENHRY and CDR2 is SYGVKD in the germline V gene. The V segment lost 6 bases and the J segment 6 bases; nucleotides outside the gene matches: 6. This CDR3 has 14 residues. This CDR3 is CAISGQGGAGELFF. The CDR3 DNA is TGTGCCATCAGCGGACAGGGTGGGGCCGGGGAGCTGTTTTTT.

The chain uses TRBV30 and TRBJ2-7; no reliable D call. Trimming took off 2 bases at V and 5 bases at J, with 10 bases between the two ends. This CDR3 is 12 amino acids long. CDR1 GTSNPN and CDR2 SVGIG come from the germline V gene (reference sequence). The CDR3 DNA follows: TGTGCCTGGAGTAGCACTCAACACGAGCAGTACTTC. It encodes CAWSSTQHEQYF.

This chain links TRBV11-2 with TRBJ1-1, with D uncertain. The V gene's germline CDR1 is SGHAT and CDR2 FQNNGV. The CDR3 consists of 15 residues. Trimming left V 5 bases short and J 1 base short, with 14 bases between. CDR3 sequence reads: CASSLGVSTNTEAFF. The CDR3 DNA sequence: TGTGCCAGCAGCCTGGGAGTTTCGACGAACACTGAAGCTTTCTTT.

The chain links TRBV21-1 to TRBJ1-5; the D segment call TRBD1 is taken from the table without a DNA check. TRBV21-1 is assigned pseudogene status. The CDR3 extends over 17 amino acids. The CDR3 spells CASSEAWGPGQDQPQHF. In DNA form, the CDR3 reads TGTGCCAGCAGCGAGGCCTGGGGGCCAGGTCAAGATCAGCCCCAGCATTTT.

This clone was observed once. This sequence joins TRBV19 and TRBJ1-5; TRBD1 agrees at 7 bases. The CDR3 is made up of 14 amino acids. Germline V lookup: CDR1 LNHDA, CDR2 SQIVND (reference sequence). The J segment lost 3 bases and the V segment lost 5 bases, leaving 4 bases of the junction unmatched. The CDR3 nucleotides are TGTGCCAGTAGTGGGCAGGGGGTCAATCAGCCCCAGCATTTT. Amino acid sequence: CASSGQGVNQPQHF.

J is TRBJ1-1 and V is TRBV4-1; no definite D call. Germline V gives CDR1 MGHRA, CDR2 YSYEKL. The CDR3 covers 14 residues. Deletions cut 4 bases from V and 0 bases from J, with 9 bases between. In DNA form, the CDR3 reads TGCGCCAGCAGCCTTTATGCTATGAACACTGAAGCTTTCTTT. Translated: CASSLYAMNTEAFF.

This clone was counted only a few times. The chain employs TRBV7-6 and TRBJ2-7; D ambiguous. From germline, CDR1 is SGHVS and CDR2 FNYEAQ. V shed 1 base and J shed 1 base, with 11 bases lying between them. This CDR3 has 15 amino acids. The CDR3 spells CASSLVGPPSYEQYF. The CDR3 coding sequence is TGTGCCAGCAGCTTAGTGGGCCCTCCTTCCTACGAGCAGTACTTC.

The V gene is TRBV18, the J gene TRBJ2-1; D unclear. The V gene's germline CDR1 is KGHSH and CDR2 LQKENI. This CDR3 region has 13 residues. Trimming removed 2 bases at V and 7 bases at J, with 9 bases between. CDR3 nucleotides: TGTGCCAGCTCACCAGTCCCCAGGAATGAGCAGTTCTTC. Translation gives CASSPVPRNEQFF.